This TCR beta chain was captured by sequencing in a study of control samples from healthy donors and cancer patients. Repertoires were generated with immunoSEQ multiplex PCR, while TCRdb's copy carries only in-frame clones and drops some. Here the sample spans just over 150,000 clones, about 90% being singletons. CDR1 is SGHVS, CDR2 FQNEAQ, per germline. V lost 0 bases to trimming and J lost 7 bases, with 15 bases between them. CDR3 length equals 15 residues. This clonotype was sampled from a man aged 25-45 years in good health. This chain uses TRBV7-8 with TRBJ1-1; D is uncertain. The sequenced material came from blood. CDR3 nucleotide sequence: TGTGCCAGCAGCTTAGCGCTCGGAGTCGAATTTGAAGCTTTCTTT. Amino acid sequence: CASSLALGVEFEAFF.